The sequence of this T cell receptor beta chain was determined in a study of cytomegalovirus exposure and HLA in healthy donors. Across the whole study: Among the approximately 400 genotyped donors, more than 70% were placed in the Caucasian-associated ancestry cluster.

General study results and limits: The analysis excluded some indistinguishable V segments, including TRBV6-2 and TRBV6-3. One variant, a missense change in DCLRE1C, was linked in a later analysis to TCR beta V- and J-gene trimming.

In the case of this clone: Its antigen is as yet unknown.

The CDR3 covers 14 residues. Unmatched junction bases numbered 10, after V lost 3 bases and J lost 5 bases. Germline V gene lookup returns CDR1 GTSNPN and CDR2 SVGIG (reference sequence). 60 Vbeta and 13 Jbeta primers were used in PCR. TCRdb's table, derived via immunoSEQ multiplex PCR, lists solely in-frame clones and lacks some. The repertoire holds 60,000 to 65,000 clones, with approximately 71% as singletons. The clonotype comes from a man between 50 and 59 years old in good health and CMV-seropositive. Material: PBMCs. The V and J genes are TRBV30 and TRBJ2-7, with TRBD1 identical over 7 bases. The CDR3, as DNA: TGTGCCTGGAGCCTACAGGGGTCGGGACACGAGCAGTACTTC. Protein: CAWSLQGSGHEQYF.